Here is one TCR beta chain with its context. Its specificity is unknown. The PCR employed 60 Vbeta primers together with 13 Jbeta primers. This table comes from immunoSEQ multiplex PCR, and its TCRdb copy is limited to in-frame clones, with some not included. Among about 190,000 clones, over 75% were seen once, and the ten largest hold 1.5% to 2%. This specimen comes from a study of cytomegalovirus exposure and HLA in healthy donors. Study-level results: The Asian-associated ancestry cluster reportedly had fewer N-insertions than the roughly 720-donor mean in a later analysis. Diagnosis of cytomegalovirus status made by the classifier reportedly showed high specificity and sensitivity. The availability of immune exposure information extended only to CMV serostatus.

The germline gives CDR1 SEHNR, CDR2 FQNEAQ (reference sequence). CDR3 length: 15 residues. V lost 1 base, J lost 2 bases, and 11 bases lay in between. This rearrangement joins TRBV7-9 to TRBJ2-5, with D possibly being TRBD2 (5 bases). The specimen was PBMCs. This TCR came from a man aged 18 to 30 in good health and CMV-seronegative. The CDR3 spells CASSLETPGQETQYF. In nucleotides, the CDR3 is TGTGCCAGCAGCTTAGAGACTCCGGGACAAGAGACCCAGTACTTC.